Listed below are T cell receptor beta chains from one sample, sequenced in a study of molecular identifiers for immune sequencing clone quantification. One entry per CDR3 protein results from TCRdb running MiXCR on the PCR reads. Among approximately 20,000 distinct CDR3 sequences listed, 20% to 25% were seen once. What was sequenced was naive CD8+ T cells from blood, with Jurkat cell RNA spiked in. Receptor source: a human donor in good health. Some libraries in this study had Jurkat cell RNA spiked in. Each CDR3 is given with its conserved first and last residue. D genes are given only for firm matches. The listing skips clone size in some rows; elsewhere it reads once, few, many or a size class.

d_gene	abundance	v_gene	len	j_gene	CDR3aa	CDR3nt
TRBD2	many	TRBV12-3/TRBV12-4	14	TRBJ2-7	CASSILAGGYEQYF	TGTGCCAGCAGCATCCTAGCGGGGGGCTACGAGCAGTACTTC
-	medium-sized	TRBV6-2/TRBV6-3	15	TRBJ2-7	CASSYSWGRTYEQYF	TGTGCCAGCAGTTACTCGTGGGGGCGGACCTACGAGCAGTACTTC
-	many	TRBV11-2	14	TRBJ2-2	CASSWGLGGGELFF	TGTGCCAGCAGCTGGGGTCTGGGCGGCGGGGAGCTGTTTTTT
-	many	TRBV9	16	TRBJ2-6	CASSVGEGVGANVLTF	TGTGCCAGCAGCGTAGGGGAGGGGGTTGGGGCCAACGTCCTGACTTTC
-	few	TRBV27	14	TRBJ2-2	CASGRGLDTGELFF	TGTGCCAGCGGTCGGGGGTTGGACACCGGGGAGCTGTTTTTT
-	many	TRBV18	14	TRBJ2-3	CASSPTGGTDTQYF	TGTGCCAGCTCACCAACGGGGGGCACAGATACGCAGTATTTT
-	-	TRBV19	16	TRBJ2-2	CASSIFSPAGSGELFF	TGTGCCAGTAGTATTTTCTCTCCCGCTGGTTCCGGGGAGCTGTTTTTT
-	-	TRBV6-6	16	TRBJ2-2	CASSYSKRLNTGELFF	TGTGCCAGCAGTTACTCAAAGCGCCTCAACACCGGGGAGCTGTTTTTT
-	many	TRBV6-6	14	TRBJ1-3	CASSYKDIGNTIYF	TGTGCCAGCAGTTACAAGGACATTGGAAACACCATATATTTT
-	many	TRBV7-9	16	TRBJ2-5	CASSLALVDSGETQYF	TGTGCCAGCAGCTTAGCCCTGGTGGACAGCGGGGAGACCCAGTACTTC
-	-	TRBV7-9	14	TRBJ2-1	CASSFQGRVDEQFF	TGTGCCAGCAGCTTTCAAGGCCGGGTTGATGAGCAGTTCTTC
TRBD1	many	TRBV6-2/TRBV6-3	15	TRBJ1-5	CASSSGTGVHQPQHF	TGTGCCAGCAGTTCCGGGACAGGGGTGCATCAGCCCCAGCATTTT
-	medium-sized	TRBV6-5	16	TRBJ2-7	CASSYSGSLVSYEQYF	TGTGCCAGCAGTTACTCGGGATCACTCGTCTCCTACGAGCAGTACTTC
-	-	TRBV5-1	14	TRBJ1-2	CASSLDGPGYGYTF	TGCGCCAGCAGCTTGGACGGACCTGGGTATGGCTACACCTTC
-	medium-sized	TRBV4-1	15	TRBJ1-6	CASSHPEGDYSPLHF	TGCGCCAGCAGCCACCCCGAGGGGGATTACTCACCCCTCCACTTT
-	-	TRBV5-1	14	TRBJ2-7	CASSLFGGENEQYF	TGCGCCAGCAGCTTGTTTGGGGGCGAGAACGAGCAGTACTTC
-	many	TRBV27	14	TRBJ1-3	CASSLFGDGNTIYF	TGTGCCAGCAGTTTATTTGGAGACGGAAACACCATATATTTT
-	medium-sized	TRBV25-1	15	TRBJ1-6	CASSEWQGANSPLHF	TGTGCCAGCAGTGAATGGCAGGGCGCGAATTCACCCCTCCACTTT